The table lists the clone carrying this TCR beta chain with a few counts. What it binds is not known. The CDR3 sequence is 14 residues long. CDR1 SGHRS and CDR2 YFSETQ come from the germline V gene. The ends were cut back, 4 bases at V and 12 bases at J, with 20 bases in the middle. This sample was included in a study of identical twins. TCRdb analysed the 5' RACE reads with MiXCR anew, one entry per CDR3 protein. The sample lists 1.5 million to 2 million distinct CDR3 sequences, more than 30% occurring once. General study points: Cord blood beta clonotypes that were abundant carried fewer insertions, and memory repertoires showed no such trend. The study based its conclusions on cross-sectional statistical analysis and did not follow the same donors.

Sequences were obtained from cord blood. The rearrangement links TRBV5-1 to TRBJ2-1; either TRBD1 or TRBD2 may fit D (5 bases each). This TCR was recovered from a newborn girl in good health. This CDR3 is CASSVLVSGGGQFF. The DNA for the CDR3 is TGCGCCAGCAGCGTACTAGTCTCTGGGGGTGGGCAGTTCTTC.